This record concerns one TCR beta chain sequence. The record originates from a study of blood T cell repertoires in COVID-19. Whole-study context: Sources were T cells, B-cell-depleted T cells, or PBMCs; the material itself was cDNA or gDNA.

Libraries were prepared by immunoSEQ multiplex PCR; TCRdb keeps only in-frame clonotypes and omits some of them. The repertoire holds approximately 140,000 clones, 84% seen once, with approximately 4% in the top ten. Germline CDR1 SGHNT, CDR2 YENEEA. V was shortened by 0 bases and J by 2 bases, with 11 bases between the two germline ends. This CDR3 contains 16 residues. Material for sequencing was PBMCs or T cells enriched from blood (not recorded which). The source is a man aged 50 to 59 in a cohort exposed to, infected with or recovered from COVID-19 (not recorded which). The chain carries TRBV11-3 and TRBJ2-1, with TRBD2 as a possible D gene (6 bases). As DNA, the CDR3 is TGTGCCAGCAGCTTAGAGGGGGGAGCGCCCTACAATGAGCAGTTCTTC. The encoded protein is CASSLEGGAPYNEQFF.